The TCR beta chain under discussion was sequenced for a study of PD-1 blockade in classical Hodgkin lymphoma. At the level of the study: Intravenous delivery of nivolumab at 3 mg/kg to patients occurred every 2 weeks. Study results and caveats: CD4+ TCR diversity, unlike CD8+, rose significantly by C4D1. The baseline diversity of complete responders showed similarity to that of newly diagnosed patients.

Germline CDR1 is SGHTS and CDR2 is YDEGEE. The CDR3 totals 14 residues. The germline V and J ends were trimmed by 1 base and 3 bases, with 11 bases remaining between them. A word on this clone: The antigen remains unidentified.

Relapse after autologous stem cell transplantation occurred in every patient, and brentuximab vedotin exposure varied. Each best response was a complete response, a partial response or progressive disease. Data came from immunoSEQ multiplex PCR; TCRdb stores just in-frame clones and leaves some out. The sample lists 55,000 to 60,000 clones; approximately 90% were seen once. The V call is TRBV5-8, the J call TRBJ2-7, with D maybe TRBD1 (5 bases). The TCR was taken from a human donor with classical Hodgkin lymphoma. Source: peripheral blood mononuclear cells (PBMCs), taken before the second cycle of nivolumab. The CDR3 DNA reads TGTGCCAGCAGCTTGTATCAGGGAATCTACGAGCAGTACTTC. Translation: CASSLYQGIYEQYF.